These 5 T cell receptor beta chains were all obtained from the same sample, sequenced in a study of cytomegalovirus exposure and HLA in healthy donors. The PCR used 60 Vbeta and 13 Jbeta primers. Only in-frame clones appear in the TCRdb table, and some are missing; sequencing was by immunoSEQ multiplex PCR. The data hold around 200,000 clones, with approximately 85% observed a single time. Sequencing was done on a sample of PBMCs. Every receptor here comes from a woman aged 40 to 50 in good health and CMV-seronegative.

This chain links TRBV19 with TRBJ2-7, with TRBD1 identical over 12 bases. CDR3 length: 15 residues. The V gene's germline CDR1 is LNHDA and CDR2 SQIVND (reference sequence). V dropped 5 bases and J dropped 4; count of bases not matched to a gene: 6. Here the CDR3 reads CASSAGTGGVYEQYF. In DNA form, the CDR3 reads TGTGCCAGTAGTGCGGGGACAGGGGGCGTTTACGAGCAGTACTTC.

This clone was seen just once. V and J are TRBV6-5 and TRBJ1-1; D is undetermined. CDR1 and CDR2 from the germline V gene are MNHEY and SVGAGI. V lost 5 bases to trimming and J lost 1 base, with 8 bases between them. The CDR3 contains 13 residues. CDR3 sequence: CASSRESNTEAFF. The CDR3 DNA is TGTGCCAGCAGTCGGGAATCGAACACTGAAGCTTTCTTT.

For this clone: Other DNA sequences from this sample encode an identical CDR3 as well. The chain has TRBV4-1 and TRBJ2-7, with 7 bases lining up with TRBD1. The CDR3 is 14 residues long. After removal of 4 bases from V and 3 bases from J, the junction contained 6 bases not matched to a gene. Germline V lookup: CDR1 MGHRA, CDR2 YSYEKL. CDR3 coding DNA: TGCGCCAGCAGCCTAGGGACAGTGAACTACGAGCAGTACTTC. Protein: CASSLGTVNYEQYF.

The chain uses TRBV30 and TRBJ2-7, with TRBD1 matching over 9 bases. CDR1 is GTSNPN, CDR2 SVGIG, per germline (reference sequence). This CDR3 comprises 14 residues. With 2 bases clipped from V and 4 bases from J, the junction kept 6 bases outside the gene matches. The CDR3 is CAWSPGQGGYEQYF. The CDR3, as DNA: TGTGCCTGGAGTCCGGGACAGGGTGGATACGAGCAGTACTTC.

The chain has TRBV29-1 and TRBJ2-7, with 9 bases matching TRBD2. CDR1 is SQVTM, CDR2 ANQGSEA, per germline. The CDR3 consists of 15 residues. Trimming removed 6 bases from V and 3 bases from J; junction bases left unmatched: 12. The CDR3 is CSVKGDSGRLYEQYF. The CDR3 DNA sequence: TGCAGCGTAAAAGGTGATAGCGGGAGACTCTACGAGCAGTACTTC.